A selection of T cell receptor beta chains follows, all from one sample in a study of shared clonotypes between healthy human individuals. Here immunoSEQ multiplex PCR was the method, and the copy in TCRdb shows in-frame clones only, minus some. The sample holds 1.5 million to 1.9 million clones, 95% to 99% seen once. Sequencing was performed on naive CD4+ T cells sorted from blood. These receptor sequences come from a man aged 25-45 years in good health. CDR3s include the opening cysteine and the closing phenylalanine or tryptophan. Fields, in order: D gene, V gene, clone size, J gene, CDR3 DNA, CDR3 protein. D genes are given only for firm matches. Clone size, where shown, is once, few, many, or a class for clones that have expanded.

d_gene: TRBD2
v_gene: TRBV7-9
abundance: once
j_gene: TRBJ2-7
CDR3nt: TGTGCCAGCAGCTTATCTGTGGCGGGGGACCCCTACGAGCAGTACTTC
CDR3aa: CASSLSVAGDPYEQYF

d_gene: TRBD2
v_gene: TRBV19
abundance: .
j_gene: TRBJ2-1
CDR3nt: TGTGCCAGTAGTCCCCTGTCCGGACTAGCGGTATACAATGAGCAGTTCTTC
CDR3aa: CASSPLSGLAVYNEQFF

d_gene: .
v_gene: TRBV19
abundance: once
j_gene: TRBJ2-7
CDR3nt: TGTGCCAGTAGTATAGTTGGTAGCTACGAGCAGTACTTC
CDR3aa: CASSIVGSYEQYF

d_gene: .
v_gene: TRBV9
abundance: once
j_gene: TRBJ2-5
CDR3nt: TGTGCCAGCAGCAGAGCGGTCGAAGAGACCCAGTACTTC
CDR3aa: CASSRAVEETQYF

d_gene: .
v_gene: TRBV19
abundance: .
j_gene: TRBJ1-3
CDR3nt: TGTGCCAGTAGGGCGTCGGGCGGAACTGGAAACACCATATATTTT
CDR3aa: CASRASGGTGNTIYF

d_gene: .
v_gene: TRBV10-2
abundance: .
j_gene: TRBJ2-1
CDR3nt: TGCGCCAGCAGTGAAGACACTGAGCAGTTCTTC
CDR3aa: CASSEDTEQFF

d_gene: TRBD2
v_gene: TRBV28
abundance: .
j_gene: TRBJ2-2
CDR3nt: TGTGCCAGCAGTTTAATACTAGCGGGGCATCGCGGGGAGCTGTTTTTT
CDR3aa: CASSLILAGHRGELFF

d_gene: TRBD2
v_gene: TRBV6-6
abundance: .
j_gene: TRBJ2-1
CDR3nt: TGTGCCAGCAGCCCGACTAGCGGGATGGCTAACAATGAGCAGTTCTTC
CDR3aa: CASSPTSGMANNEQFF

d_gene: TRBD2
v_gene: TRBV18
abundance: once
j_gene: TRBJ2-5
CDR3nt: TGTGCCAGCTCATCGCCCTGGCCTAGCGGGAATCAAGAGACCCAGTACTTC
CDR3aa: CASSSPWPSGNQETQYF

d_gene: TRBD2
v_gene: TRBV5-1
abundance: .
j_gene: TRBJ2-1
CDR3nt: TGCGCCAGCAGCTTGGCCCCTAGCGGGCGAGGGGGCTACAATGAGCAGTTCTTC
CDR3aa: CASSLAPSGRGGYNEQFF

d_gene: .
v_gene: TRBV28
abundance: .
j_gene: TRBJ2-7
CDR3nt: TGTGCCAGCATCGTCCAGAGGGGAACAGGCTACGAGCAGTACTTC
CDR3aa: CASIVQRGTGYEQYF

d_gene: .
v_gene: TRBV7-3
abundance: .
j_gene: TRBJ1-1
CDR3nt: TGTGCCAGCAGCTTAACGGCCACCACTGAAGCTTTCTTT
CDR3aa: CASSLTATTEAFF

d_gene: .
v_gene: TRBV4-1
abundance: once
j_gene: TRBJ1-2
CDR3nt: TGCGCCAGCAGCCAAGCCGCAGGGCTGACTAACTATGGCTACACCTTC
CDR3aa: CASSQAAGLTNYGYTF

d_gene: TRBD2
v_gene: TRBV5-1
abundance: .
j_gene: TRBJ2-3
CDR3nt: TGCGCCAGCAGCTTGGCCTTCGGACTAGCGGGAACGAATACGCAGTATTTT
CDR3aa: CASSLAFGLAGTNTQYF

d_gene: TRBD2
v_gene: TRBV5-1
abundance: .
j_gene: TRBJ2-2
CDR3nt: TGCGCCAGCAGCTTGGCTCCCGGACTAGCGGGGCGAGGGGCCGGGGAGCTGTTTTTT
CDR3aa: CASSLAPGLAGRGAGELFF

d_gene: .
v_gene: TRBV9
abundance: .
j_gene: TRBJ2-2
CDR3nt: TGTGCCAGCAGCGTAGGGGCAACGTTGAGGGAGCTGTTTTTT
CDR3aa: CASSVGATLRELFF

d_gene: TRBD1
v_gene: TRBV5-4
abundance: once
j_gene: TRBJ2-3
CDR3nt: TGTGCCAGCAGCCCACCGGGACAGGGAAGTTCAGATACGCAGTATTTT
CDR3aa: CASSPPGQGSSDTQYF

d_gene: TRBD2
v_gene: TRBV7-9
abundance: .
j_gene: TRBJ2-2
CDR3nt: TGTGCCAGCAGCCGGACTAGCGGGATCATTACCGGGGAGCTGTTTTTT
CDR3aa: CASSRTSGIITGELFF

d_gene: .
v_gene: TRBV7-2
abundance: once
j_gene: TRBJ1-1
CDR3nt: TGTGCCAGCAGCTTAGGGAGCTTGGTCCCTGAAGCTTTCTTT
CDR3aa: CASSLGSLVPEAFF

d_gene: .
v_gene: TRBV9
abundance: .
j_gene: TRBJ2-1
CDR3nt: TGTGCCAGCAGCGTGGCTGACCCCAATGAGCAGTTCTTC
CDR3aa: CASSVADPNEQFF

d_gene: TRBD1
v_gene: TRBV5-1
abundance: .
j_gene: TRBJ2-5
CDR3nt: TGCGCCAGCAGCTATATACCGGGACAGCAAGAGACCCAGTACTTC
CDR3aa: CASSYIPGQQETQYF